Detailed here is one TCR beta chain. The data originate from a study of PD-L1 blockade in urothelial cancer. Data came from immunoSEQ multiplex PCR; TCRdb stores just in-frame clones and leaves some out. The sample consists of roughly 67,000 clones, around 85% of them appearing once. Unmatched junction bases numbered 14, after V lost 6 bases and J lost 9 bases. The germline V gene encodes CDR1 LGHNA and CDR2 YSLEER. This CDR3 is 16 amino acids long. As for time point: pretreatment peripheral blood. Source: PBMCs, taken around atezolizumab (anti-PD-L1) treatment. V and J are TRBV4-3 and TRBJ2-1; 10 bases line up with TRBD2. The origin of this receptor is a man between 60 and 75 years old with urothelial cancer. CDR3 amino acids: CASRLSTASGGSEQFF. CDR3 DNA sequence: TGCGCCAGCAGACTATCAACGGCTAGCGGGGGTTCTGAGCAGTTCTTC.